The present T cell receptor beta chain was sequenced within a study of T-cell reconstitution after alpha-beta-depleted transplantation in children. Study results and limitations: Diversity of TCRbeta at day 60 was high in some patients, arising from surviving recipient T cells and thymic progenitors. Hyperexpanded clones declined; after one year, newly produced T cells mostly supplied diversity. About two months after transplant, alpha-beta T cells reportedly came from several hundred expanded graft clones.

The germline gives CDR1 LGHNA, CDR2 YNFKEQ. Trimming removed 1 base at V and 5 bases at J, with 9 bases between. This CDR3 region has 14 residues. The TCRbeta library was prepared with unique molecular identifiers. TCRdb itself ran the PCR reads through MiXCR, one entry per CDR3 protein. This sample has approximately 230,000 distinct CDR3 sequences, with about 24% found just once. About this clonotype: Its specificity is not known.

The starting material was PBMCs, mostly from graft donor cells, obtained 360 days after TCRalphabeta/CD19-depleted stem cell transplant. The chain couples TRBV4-2 to TRBJ2-1; D might be TRBD2 (6 bases). The sequence was obtained from a female patient under 10 years old who had a stem cell transplant for congenital amegakaryocytic thrombocytopenia, so the T cells may come from the graft donor. This CDR3 is CASSQVGTDNEQFF. The CDR3 bases are TGTGCCAGCAGCCAAGTGGGGACTGACAATGAGCAGTTCTTC.